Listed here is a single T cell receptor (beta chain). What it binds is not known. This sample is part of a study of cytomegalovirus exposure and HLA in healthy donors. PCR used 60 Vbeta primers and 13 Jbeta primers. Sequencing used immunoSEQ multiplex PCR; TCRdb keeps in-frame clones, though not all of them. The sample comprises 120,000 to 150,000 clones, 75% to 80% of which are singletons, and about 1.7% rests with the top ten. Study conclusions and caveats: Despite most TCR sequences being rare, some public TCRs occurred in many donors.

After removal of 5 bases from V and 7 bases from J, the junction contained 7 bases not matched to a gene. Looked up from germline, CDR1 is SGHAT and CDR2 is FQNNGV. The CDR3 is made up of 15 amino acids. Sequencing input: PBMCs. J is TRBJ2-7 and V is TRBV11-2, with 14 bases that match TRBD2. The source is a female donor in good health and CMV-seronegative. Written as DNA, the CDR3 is TGTGCCAGCAGCCAGGGACTAGCGGGGGTGGGGGAGCAGTACTTC. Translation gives CASSQGLAGVGEQYF.